This T cell receptor (beta chain) was identified during a study of vaccination effects on CD4 cells after COVID-19. A note on this clone: Its antigen is not known.

Within the ViraFEST assay, antigen-specific CD4+ T cells underwent expansion with viral peptide pools prior to sequencing. Subsequent to approximately 11 days of culture, CD4+ T cells were isolated. Documented for the person is a PCR-confirmed SARS-CoV-2 infection occurring between March and December 2020. Here immunoSEQ multiplex PCR was the method, and the copy in TCRdb shows in-frame clones only, minus some. The table records about 70,000 clones, 73% of them present only once. This TCR derives from a human donor who had a prior SARS-CoV-2 infection. Material: CD4+ T cells from PBMCs cultured with HIV peptides, obtained before COVID-19 vaccination. Subset specified: HIV-1 Nef peptide pool negative control/reference culture.

CDR3 sequence (DNA): TGCAGCGTTGGCCTCCAACAGGAAGCTTTCTTT. It translates to CSVGLQQEAFF. This chain connects TRBV29-1 to TRBJ1-1; no firm D call. The CDR3 is 11 residues long. Germline lookup yields CDR1 SQVTM and CDR2 ANQGSEA. The V end was cut by 4 bases, the J end by 8 bases, with 11 bases between.